This TCR beta chain was found in a study of response to subunit inactivated influenza vaccine. This clonotype was picked up a small number of times. V was pared by 0 bases and J by 1 base, with 7 bases between. The CDR3 is 14 residues long. Germline V gene lookup returns CDR1 SGHRS and CDR2 YFSETQ. TCRdb processed the RT-PCR reads anew with MiXCR; each CDR3 protein has one entry. The sample shows some 550,000 distinct CDR3 sequences, 20% to 25% of them seen only once. The sample was also linked to a second study, of T cells expressing NK-cell markers. Turning to that study: UMIs accompanied the 5'RACE template switching by which TCR beta cDNA was made. It was sorted CD3+CD56-NKG2C+, CD3+CD56+NKG2C- and CD3+CD56+NKG2C+ T cells that provided the TCR beta repertoires.

The V call is TRBV5-1, the J call TRBJ1-2; no clear D. The sample consisted of CD4+ T cells sorted from PBMCs, taken less than 13 days after vaccination. The sequence derives from a man over 45 who received an inactivated influenza vaccine. CDR3 amino acids: CASSLEAVNYGYTF. In DNA, the CDR3 is TGCGCCAGCAGCTTGGAGGCAGTTAACTATGGCTACACCTTC.